What follows describes a single TCR beta chain. The CDR3 length is 16 residues. Trimming cost V 4 bases and J 3 bases, with 18 bases left between them. From germline, CDR1 is SGHAT and CDR2 FQNNGV. The primer mix had 60 Vbeta and 13 Jbeta primers. Produced via immunoSEQ multiplex PCR; TCRdb's table is partial and in-frame only. The sample carries fewer than 250,000 clones, over 70% recorded once. This sample stems from a study of cytomegalovirus exposure and HLA in healthy donors. Healthy bone marrow donors formed the donor group. Sequenced sample: PBMCs. The TCR comes from a woman in her thirties in good health and CMV-seropositive. The chain employs TRBV11-2 and TRBJ2-5, with D possibly matching TRBD2 (6 bases). CDR3 sequence (DNA): TGTGCCAGCAGCTCGGCTCCGGGACTGATGGAAGAGACCCAGTACTTC. Its protein is CASSSAPGLMEETQYF. Together with reference TRBV11-2 and TRBJ2-5, the CDR3 gives the full variable domain: EAGVAQSPRYKIIEKRQSVAFWCNPISGHATLYWYQQILGQGPKLLIQFQNNGVVDDSQLPKDRFSAERLKGVDSTLKIQPAKLEDSAVYLCASSSAPGLMEETQYFGPGTRLLVL.